This T cell receptor (beta chain) was identified during a study of blood T cells in healthy people across ages. The authors ran a second PCR of 7 to 11 cycles using a sample-barcoded 5' primer and a J-beta primer mix. TCRdb re-analysed the 5' RACE reads in MiXCR, keeping a single row per CDR3 protein. The sample lists around 600,000 distinct CDR3 sequences, more than 45% occurring once. Study-wide results and limits: Naive CD4+ cell counts and diversity both ran higher in long-lived than in aged donors.

Whenever a sample was processed, at least 6 million PBMCs were isolated. The J segment lost 4 bases and the V segment lost 0 bases, leaving 5 bases of the junction unmatched. CDR1 and CDR2 (germline): SGDLS, YYNGEE. The CDR3 has 18 residues. For this clonotype: What it binds is unknown.

Sequenced input: blood. This clonotype was sampled from a man older than 75 in good health. The chain has TRBV9 and TRBJ2-1, with 15 bases aligning to TRBD2. CDR3 DNA: TGTGCCAGCAGCGTAGAATCGGGACTAGCGGGGGGATACAATGAGCAGTTCTTC. Translated, it gives CASSVESGLAGGYNEQFF. Full variable domain (remainder filled in from reference TRBV9 and TRBJ2-1): DSGVTQTPKHLITATGQRVTLRCSPRSGDLSVYWYQQSLDQGLQFLIQYYNGEERAKGNILERFSAQQFPDLHSELNLSSLELGDSALYFCASSVESGLAGGYNEQFFGPGTRLTVL.